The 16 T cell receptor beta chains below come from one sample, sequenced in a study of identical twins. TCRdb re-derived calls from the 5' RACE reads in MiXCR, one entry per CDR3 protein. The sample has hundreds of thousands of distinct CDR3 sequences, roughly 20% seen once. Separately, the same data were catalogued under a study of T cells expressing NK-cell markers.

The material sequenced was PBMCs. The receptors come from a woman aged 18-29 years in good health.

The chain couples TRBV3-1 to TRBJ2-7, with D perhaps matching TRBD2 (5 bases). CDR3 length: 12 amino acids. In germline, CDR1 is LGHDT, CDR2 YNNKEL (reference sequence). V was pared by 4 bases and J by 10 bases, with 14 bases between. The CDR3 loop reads CASSRGIGPQYF. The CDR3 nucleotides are TGTGCCAGCAGCCGAGGGATAGGTCCCCAGTACTTC.

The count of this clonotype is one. The CDR3 loop is CASSLASGSDIQYF. For the CDR3, the DNA is TGTGCCAGCAGCTTGGCTAGCGGGAGTGACATTCAGTACTTC. The V gene is TRBV5-6, the J gene TRBJ2-4; TRBD2 aligns across 10 bases. V was pared by 0 bases and J by 8 bases, with 2 bases of the junction left unmatched. The germline gives CDR1 SGHDT, CDR2 YYEEEE. The CDR3 consists of 14 residues.

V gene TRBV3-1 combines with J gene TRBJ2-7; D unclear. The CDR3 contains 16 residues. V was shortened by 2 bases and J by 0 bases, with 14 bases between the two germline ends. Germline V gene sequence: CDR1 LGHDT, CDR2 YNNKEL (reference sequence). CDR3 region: CASSQSGAINSYEQYF. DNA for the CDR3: TGTGCCAGCAGCCAATCGGGTGCGATCAACTCCTACGAGCAGTACTTC.

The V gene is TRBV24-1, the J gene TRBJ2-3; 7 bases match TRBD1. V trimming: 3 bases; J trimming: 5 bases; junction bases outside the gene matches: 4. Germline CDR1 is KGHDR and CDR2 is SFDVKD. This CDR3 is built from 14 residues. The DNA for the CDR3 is TGTGCCACCAGTGATACAGGGGTGGGAGATACGCAGTATTTT. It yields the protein CATSDTGVGDTQYF.

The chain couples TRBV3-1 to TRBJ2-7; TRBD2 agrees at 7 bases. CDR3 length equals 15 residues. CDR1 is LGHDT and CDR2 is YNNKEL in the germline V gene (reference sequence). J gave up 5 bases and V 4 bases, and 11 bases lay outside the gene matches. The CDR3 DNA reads TGTGCCAGCAGCCGTGCCCGGGACTATTTGGACGAGCAGTACTTC. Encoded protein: CASSRARDYLDEQYF.

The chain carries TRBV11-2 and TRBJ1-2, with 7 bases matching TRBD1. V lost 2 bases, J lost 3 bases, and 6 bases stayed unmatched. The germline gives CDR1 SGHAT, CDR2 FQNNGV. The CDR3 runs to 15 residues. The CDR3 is CASSLLTGSDYGYTF. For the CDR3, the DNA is TGTGCCAGCAGCTTATTGACAGGGTCCGACTATGGCTACACCTTC.

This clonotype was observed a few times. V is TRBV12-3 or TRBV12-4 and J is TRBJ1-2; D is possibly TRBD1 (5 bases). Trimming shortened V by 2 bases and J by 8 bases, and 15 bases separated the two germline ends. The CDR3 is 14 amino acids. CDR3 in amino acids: CASSLLGPGRGYTF. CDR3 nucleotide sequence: TGTGCCAGCAGTTTACTCGGCCCAGGGCGGGGCTACACCTTC.

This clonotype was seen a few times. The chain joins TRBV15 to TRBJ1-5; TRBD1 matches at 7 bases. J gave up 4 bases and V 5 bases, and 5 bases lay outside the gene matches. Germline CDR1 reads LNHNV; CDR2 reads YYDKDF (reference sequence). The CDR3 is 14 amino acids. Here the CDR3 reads CATSLTGVNQPQHF. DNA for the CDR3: TGTGCCACCAGCCTTACAGGGGTTAATCAGCCCCAGCATTTT. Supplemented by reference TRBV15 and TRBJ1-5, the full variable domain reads DAMVIQNPRYQVTQFGKPVTLSCSQTLNHNVMYWYQQKSSQAPKLLFHYYDKDFNNEADTPDNFQSRRPNTSFCFLDIRSPGLGDTAMYLCATSLTGVNQPQHFGDGTRLSIL.

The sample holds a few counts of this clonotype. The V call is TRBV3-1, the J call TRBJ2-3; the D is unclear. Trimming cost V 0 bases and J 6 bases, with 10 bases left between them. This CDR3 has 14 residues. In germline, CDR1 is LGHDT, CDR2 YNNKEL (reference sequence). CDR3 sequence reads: CASSQDGRVDTQYF. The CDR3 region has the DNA TGTGCCAGCAGCCAAGATGGACGTGTGGATACGCAGTATTTT.

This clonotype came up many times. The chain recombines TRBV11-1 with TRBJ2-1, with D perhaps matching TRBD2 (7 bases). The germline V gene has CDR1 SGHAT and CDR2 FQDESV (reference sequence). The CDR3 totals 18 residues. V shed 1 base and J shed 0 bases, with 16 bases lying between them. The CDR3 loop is CASSLEGGGGFSYNEQFF. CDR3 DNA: TGTGCCAGCAGCTTAGAAGGGGGGGGCGGTTTCTCCTACAATGAGCAGTTCTTC. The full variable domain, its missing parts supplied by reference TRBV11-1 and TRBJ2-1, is EAEVAQSPRYKITEKSQAVAFWCDPISGHATLYWYRQILGQGPELLVQFQDESVVDDSQLPKDRFSAERLKGVDSTLKIQPAELGDSAMYLCASSLEGGGGFSYNEQFFGPGTRLTVL.

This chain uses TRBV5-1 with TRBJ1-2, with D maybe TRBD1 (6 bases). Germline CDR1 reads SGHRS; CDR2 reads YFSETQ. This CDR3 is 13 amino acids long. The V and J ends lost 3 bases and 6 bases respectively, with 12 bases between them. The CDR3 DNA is TGCGCCAGCAGCTCATCAGGGGCGGATGGCTACACCTTC. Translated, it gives CASSSSGADGYTF. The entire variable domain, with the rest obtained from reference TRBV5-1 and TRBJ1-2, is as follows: KAGVTQTPRYLIKTRGQQVTLSCSPISGHRSVSWYQQTPGQGLQFLFEYFSETQRNKGNFPGRFSGRQFSNSRSEMNVSTLELGDSALYLCASSSSGADGYTFGSGTRLTVV.

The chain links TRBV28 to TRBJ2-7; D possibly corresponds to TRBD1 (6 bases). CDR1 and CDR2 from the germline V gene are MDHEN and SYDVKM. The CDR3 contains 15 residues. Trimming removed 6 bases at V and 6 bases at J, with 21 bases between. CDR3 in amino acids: CASSPGHRVVREQYF. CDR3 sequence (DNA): TGTGCCAGCAGCCCTGGGCACAGGGTGGTTCGCGAGCAGTACTTC.

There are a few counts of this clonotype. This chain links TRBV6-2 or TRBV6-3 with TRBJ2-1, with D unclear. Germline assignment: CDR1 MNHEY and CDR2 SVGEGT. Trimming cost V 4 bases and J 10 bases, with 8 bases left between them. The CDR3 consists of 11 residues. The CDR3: CASSLGKEQFF. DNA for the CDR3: TGTGCCAGCAGTTTGGGTAAAGAGCAGTTCTTC.

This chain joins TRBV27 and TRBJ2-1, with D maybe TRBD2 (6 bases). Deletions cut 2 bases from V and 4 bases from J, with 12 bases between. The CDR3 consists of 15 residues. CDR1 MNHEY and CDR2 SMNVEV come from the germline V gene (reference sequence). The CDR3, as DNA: TGTGCCAGCAGTTTACGGGGGAGCTTATACAATGAGCAGTTCTTC. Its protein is CASSLRGSLYNEQFF.

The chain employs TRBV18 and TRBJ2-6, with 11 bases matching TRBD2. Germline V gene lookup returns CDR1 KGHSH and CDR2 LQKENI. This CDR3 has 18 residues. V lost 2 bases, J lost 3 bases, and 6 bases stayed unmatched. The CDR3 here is CASSPILAGGDGANVLTF. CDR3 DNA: TGTGCCAGCTCACCAATCCTAGCGGGAGGTGATGGGGCCAACGTCCTGACTTTC.

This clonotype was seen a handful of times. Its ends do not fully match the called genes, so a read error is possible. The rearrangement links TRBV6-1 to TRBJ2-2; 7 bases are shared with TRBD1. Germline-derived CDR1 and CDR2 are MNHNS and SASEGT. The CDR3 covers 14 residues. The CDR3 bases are TGTGCCAGCACCTTGACAGGGAACTCCGGGGAGCTGTTTTTT. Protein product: CASTLTGNSGELFF.